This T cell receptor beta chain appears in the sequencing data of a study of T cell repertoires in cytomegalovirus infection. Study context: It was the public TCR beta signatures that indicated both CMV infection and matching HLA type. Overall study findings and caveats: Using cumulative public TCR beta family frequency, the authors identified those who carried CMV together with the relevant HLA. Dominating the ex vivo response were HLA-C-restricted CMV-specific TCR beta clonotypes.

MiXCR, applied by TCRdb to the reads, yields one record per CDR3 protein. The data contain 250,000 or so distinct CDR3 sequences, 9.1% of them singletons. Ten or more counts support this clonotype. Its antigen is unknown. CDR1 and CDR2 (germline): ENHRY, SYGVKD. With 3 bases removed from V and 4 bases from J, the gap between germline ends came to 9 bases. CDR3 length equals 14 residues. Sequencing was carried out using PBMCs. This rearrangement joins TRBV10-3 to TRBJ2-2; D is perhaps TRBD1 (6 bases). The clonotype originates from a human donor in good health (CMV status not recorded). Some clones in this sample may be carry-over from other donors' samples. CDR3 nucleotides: TGTGCCATCAGTGATACAGGGACCACCGGGGAGCTGTTTTTT. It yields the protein CAISDTGTTGELFF.